Each of the 27 T cell receptor beta chains below was sequenced from the same sample in a study of identical twins. Via MiXCR, TCRdb re-called the 5' RACE reads, giving one row per CDR3 protein. The table shows 1,800,000 or so distinct CDR3 sequences, with 32% occurring only once. The source material was cord blood. These TCRs come from a newborn girl in good health.

The chain has TRBV5-1 and TRBJ2-1; D possibly corresponds to TRBD2 (6 bases). With 3 bases removed from V and 8 bases from J, the gap between germline ends came to 18 bases. Germline V gene lookup returns CDR1 SGHRS and CDR2 YFSETQ. This CDR3 has 15 amino acids. CDR3 DNA: TGCGCCAGCAGCTCCCCGGCTAGCGCGTTCGATGAGCAGTTCTTC. This sequence encodes CASSSPASAFDEQFF.

This clonotype was found many times. The chain has TRBV11-2 and TRBJ2-7; D uncertain. The CDR3 totals 16 residues. Deletions cut 5 bases from V and 0 bases from J, with 17 bases between. Germline V gene sequence: CDR1 SGHAT, CDR2 FQNNGV. The chain's CDR3 is CASSTPRSLTSYEQYF. In DNA form, the CDR3 reads TGTGCCAGCAGCACCCCCAGGAGCCTTACCTCCTACGAGCAGTACTTC.

This clonotype was seen a few times. The chain couples TRBV27 to TRBJ2-1; D may be TRBD2 (6 bases). Trimming removed 9 bases from V and 13 bases from J, with 28 bases in between. From germline, CDR1 is MNHEY and CDR2 SMNVEV (reference sequence). This CDR3 comprises 15 residues. The DNA of the CDR3 is TGTGCCAGTATCGCACTAGCCCACGGGGGTCTCGTTCAGTTCTTC. It is translated as CASIALAHGGLVQFF.

The genes are TRBV11-2 and TRBJ2-3, with 9 nucleotides matching TRBD2. V was pared by 0 bases and J by 7 bases, with 14 bases of the junction left unmatched. CDR1 is SGHAT and CDR2 is FQNNGV in the germline V gene. The CDR3 consists of 18 residues. This chain's CDR3 is CASSLDGASGGPTNTQYF. CDR3 nucleotide sequence: TGTGCCAGCAGCTTAGATGGCGCAAGCGGGGGGCCCACGAATACGCAGTATTTT.

This clonotype showed up just a few times. The chain uses TRBV7-9 and TRBJ2-4, with D tentatively TRBD2 (5 bases). Near its end, the DNA agrees better with TRBJ2-7, so the J call may be wrong. The germline V gene has CDR1 SEHNR and CDR2 FQNEAQ (reference sequence). There are 15 residues in the CDR3. The CDR3 nucleotides are TGTGCCAGCAGCCTTCCCGGTAGAGGGCAATACGAGCAGTACTTC. This sequence encodes CASSLPGRGQYEQYF.

V usage is TRBV12-3 or TRBV12-4 and J usage is TRBJ2-3; D assignment may be TRBD1 or TRBD2 (6 bases each). V shed 4 bases and J shed 2 bases, with 22 bases lying between them. The CDR3 loop spans 18 amino acids. As DNA, the CDR3 is TGTGCCAGCAGTTGGGGACCCGGGGTGGGGGGCCACACAGATACGCAGTATTTT. Amino acid sequence: CASSWGPGVGGHTDTQYF.

The chain carries TRBV10-3 and TRBJ1-2; D not resolved. Trimming shortened V by 3 bases and J by 4 bases, and 12 bases separated the two germline ends. CDR3 length: 14 amino acids. The germline V gene has CDR1 ENHRY and CDR2 SYGVKD. Here the CDR3 reads CAISDQLPSYGYTF. As DNA, the CDR3 is TGTGCCATCAGTGACCAGCTCCCCTCCTATGGCTACACCTTC.

The chain's CDR3 is CAISAAGGQETQYF. CDR3 coding DNA: TGTGCCATCAGTGCGGCGGGGGGCCAAGAGACCCAGTACTTC. The chain links TRBV10-3 to TRBJ2-5, with 8 bases matching TRBD2. The length of the CDR3 is 14 residues. V lost 4 bases to trimming and J lost 1 base; unmatched junction nucleotides: 2. Germline V gene data show CDR1 as ENHRY and CDR2 as SYGVKD.

The chain is built from TRBV4-1 and TRBJ2-7, with D maybe TRBD2 (6 bases). CDR3 size: 15 residues. Germline V gene data show CDR1 as MGHRA and CDR2 as YSYEKL. Trimming shortened V by 0 bases and J by 0 bases, and 9 bases separated the two germline ends. The CDR3 DNA reads as TGCGCCAGCAGCCAAGAGGTCGGGGGCTCCTACGAGCAGTACTTC. Translating gives CASSQEVGGSYEQYF.

The chain has TRBV12-3 or TRBV12-4 and TRBJ2-3; D remains ambiguous. V was trimmed by 5 bases and J by 1 base, leaving 10 bases between them. This CDR3 is built from 14 residues. The CDR3 spells CASSDPRGTDTQYF. DNA for the CDR3: TGTGCCAGCAGTGACCCGAGAGGCACAGATACGCAGTATTTT.

The rearrangement joins TRBV2 to TRBJ2-4; D may be TRBD1 (6 bases). This CDR3 comprises 13 residues. Trimming removed 6 bases from V and 5 bases from J, with 11 bases in between. Per the germline V gene, CDR1 is SNHLY and CDR2 is FYNNEI. The CDR3 here is CASRTGGENIQYF. DNA for the CDR3: TGTGCCAGCAGGACAGGAGGTGAAAACATTCAGTACTTC.

This clonotype was recorded a few times. The rearrangement joins TRBV29-1 to TRBJ2-3; 8 nucleotides align to TRBD2. CDR1 and CDR2 from the germline V gene are SQVTM and ANQGSEA. V lost 0 bases and J lost 11; bases outside the gene matches: 10. CDR3 length: 14 amino acids. CDR3 sequence reads: CSVEDRGGQPRQYF. CDR3 bases: TGCAGCGTTGAAGACCGGGGGGGCCAACCTAGGCAGTATTTT.

The chain links TRBV28 to TRBJ2-2, with 7 bases identical to TRBD1. V gave up 10 bases and J gave up 2 bases; unmatched junction bases: 4. The CDR3 contains 13 residues. The germline V gene encodes CDR1 MDHEN and CDR2 SYDVKM. For the CDR3, the DNA is TGTGCCACTGGGACAGTTAACACCGGGGAGCTGTTTTTT. Translated, it gives CATGTVNTGELFF.

This clonotype was counted many times. A read error may produce the germline difference seen at one junction end. The chain has TRBV5-1 and TRBJ2-3, with D possibly TRBD2 on 6 matching bases. The CDR3 has 14 amino acids. The germline V gene encodes CDR1 SGHRS and CDR2 YFSETQ. CDR3 loop: CASSLGGNTDTQYF. CDR3 in DNA: TGTGCCAGCAGCTTAGGCGGGAACACAGATACGCAGTATTTT.

This clonotype has a count of ten or more. V and J are TRBV2 and TRBJ2-3; tentatively, D is TRBD1 or TRBD2 (6 bases each). V was trimmed by 8 bases and J by 1 base, leaving 10 bases between them. This CDR3 has 13 residues. CDR1 SNHLY and CDR2 FYNNEI come from the germline V gene. The CDR3 DNA sequence: TGTGCCAGCCCGAGGGGGGGCACAGATACGCAGTATTTT. Its protein product is CASPRGGTDTQYF.

A few counts support this clonotype. CDR3 in DNA: TGTGCCAGCAGCCCCGAAGCGGGAGTAGCCAATGAGCAGTTCTTC. It translates to CASSPEAGVANEQFF. The rearrangement uses TRBV4-2 and TRBJ2-1, with 8 bases lining up with TRBD2. The germline V gene has CDR1 LGHNA and CDR2 YNFKEQ. CDR3 length equals 15 residues. Losses at the gene ends were 4 bases for V and 6 bases for J; bases not matched to a gene: 8.

This clonotype was seen more than once but under ten times. The chain uses TRBV7-9 and TRBJ1-4, with D possibly being TRBD1 (5 bases). Germline V lookup: CDR1 SEHNR, CDR2 FQNEAQ (reference sequence). The V end was cut by 11 bases, the J end by 5 bases, with 21 bases between. The CDR3 contains 15 residues. This chain's CDR3 is CAAGQGRIPNEKLFF. The CDR3 nucleotides are TGTGCCGCGGGGCAGGGCCGTATCCCGAATGAAAAACTGTTTTTT.

This clonotype was counted only a few times. The J gene is TRBJ2-1, the V gene TRBV7-9; D possibly matches TRBD1 or TRBD2 (5 bases each). There are 15 residues in the CDR3. Germline V CDR1 and CDR2: SEHNR, FQNEAQ (reference sequence). V lost 4 bases and J 8 bases, leaving 18 bases between the germline ends. CDR3 loop: CASSSWGKTTDEQFF. As DNA, the CDR3 is TGTGCCAGCAGCTCCTGGGGGAAGACTACTGATGAGCAGTTCTTC.

This clonotype showed up many times. The V and J genes are TRBV20-1 and TRBJ2-1; 13 nucleotides agree with TRBD2. J was trimmed by 4 bases and V by 3 bases; bases with no gene match: 0. Germline V gene data show CDR1 as DFQATT and CDR2 as SNEGSKA (reference sequence). The CDR3 runs 14 residues. Here the CDR3 reads CSARTSGGYNEQFF. In DNA, the CDR3 is TGCAGTGCTAGGACTAGCGGGGGGTACAATGAGCAGTTCTTC.

In its sample, this clonotype was seen a few times. The rearrangement joins TRBV3-1 to TRBJ2-1; 10 nucleotides align to TRBD2. Germline V lookup: CDR1 LGHDT, CDR2 YNNKEL (reference sequence). The V segment lost 1 base and the J segment 8 bases; nucleotides outside the gene matches: 8. The CDR3 is 16 residues long. CDR3 amino acids: CASSQVGLAGAHEQFF. Written as DNA, the CDR3 is TGTGCCAGCAGCCAAGTCGGGCTAGCGGGAGCGCATGAGCAGTTCTTC.

The chain recombines TRBV5-1 with TRBJ1-5; D unresolved. Trimming pared 4 bases from V and 4 bases from J, leaving 15 bases between. This CDR3 has 15 residues. Germline V gene data show CDR1 as SGHRS and CDR2 as YFSETQ. The CDR3 sequence: CASSPLGSGNQPQHF. The CDR3 nucleotides are TGCGCCAGCAGCCCGCTGGGGAGCGGAAATCAGCCCCAGCATTTT. The entire variable domain, with the rest obtained from reference TRBV5-1 and TRBJ1-5, is as follows: KAGVTQTPRYLIKTRGQQVTLSCSPISGHRSVSWYQQTPGQGLQFLFEYFSETQRNKGNFPGRFSGRQFSNSRSEMNVSTLELGDSALYLCASSPLGSGNQPQHFGDGTRLSIL.

This clonotype was found a few times. The chain employs TRBV28 and TRBJ2-4; D possibly corresponds to TRBD2 (5 bases). From germline, CDR1 is MDHEN and CDR2 SYDVKM. V shed 3 bases and J shed 13 bases, with 10 bases lying between them. The CDR3 runs 11 residues. In DNA form, the CDR3 reads TGTGCCAGCAGTTTTGGACTGTGGCAGTACTTC. Translation gives CASSFGLWQYF.

CDR3: CASRPAPQGGTTYEQYF. The CDR3 DNA reads TGCGCCAGCAGACCAGCTCCTCAAGGAGGGACAACCTACGAGCAGTACTTC. This chain connects TRBV5-1 to TRBJ2-7; D assignment may be TRBD1 or TRBD2 (6 bases each). The germline CDR1 and CDR2 sequences are SGHRS and YFSETQ. V lost 5 bases and J lost 2, with 23 bases in between. The CDR3 contains 17 residues.

The rearrangement joins TRBV5-1 to TRBJ2-1; a possible D gene is TRBD1 (8 bases). V lost 4 bases and J 4 bases, leaving 15 bases between the germline ends. Germline V gene sequence: CDR1 SGHRS, CDR2 YFSETQ. The CDR3 spans 15 residues. As DNA, the CDR3 is TGCGCCAGCAGCACCGACAGGGGAGGGTACAATGAGCAGTTCTTC. Translating gives CASSTDRGGYNEQFF.

This clonotype was counted at least ten times. The CDR3 nucleotides are TGTGCCATCAGCGGGACGACCGCCGGGGGCTACACCTTC. It translates to CAISGTTAGGYTF. The gene calls are TRBV10-3 and TRBJ1-2; perhaps TRBD1 as D (5 bases). This CDR3 is built from 13 residues. Per the germline V gene, CDR1 is ENHRY and CDR2 is SYGVKD. Trimming left V 6 bases short and J 8 bases short, with 16 bases between.

The chain is built from TRBV25-1 and TRBJ1-1; 7 bases match TRBD1. This CDR3 is 15 amino acids long. V was pared by 5 bases and J by 0 bases, with 6 bases of the junction left unmatched. From germline, CDR1 is MGHDK and CDR2 SYGVNS. This chain's CDR3 is CASSPTGEMNTEAFF. CDR3 nucleotide sequence: TGTGCCAGCAGTCCTACAGGGGAAATGAACACTGAAGCTTTCTTT.

V gene TRBV27 combines with J gene TRBJ1-1; 8 bases match TRBD1. CDR3 length equals 13 residues. Germline assignment: CDR1 MNHEY and CDR2 SMNVEV (reference sequence). The V segment lost 3 bases and the J segment 9 bases; nucleotides outside the gene matches: 6. This chain's CDR3 is CASSFGTGFKAFF. The CDR3 nucleotides read TGTGCCAGCAGTTTTGGGACAGGCTTTAAAGCTTTCTTT.